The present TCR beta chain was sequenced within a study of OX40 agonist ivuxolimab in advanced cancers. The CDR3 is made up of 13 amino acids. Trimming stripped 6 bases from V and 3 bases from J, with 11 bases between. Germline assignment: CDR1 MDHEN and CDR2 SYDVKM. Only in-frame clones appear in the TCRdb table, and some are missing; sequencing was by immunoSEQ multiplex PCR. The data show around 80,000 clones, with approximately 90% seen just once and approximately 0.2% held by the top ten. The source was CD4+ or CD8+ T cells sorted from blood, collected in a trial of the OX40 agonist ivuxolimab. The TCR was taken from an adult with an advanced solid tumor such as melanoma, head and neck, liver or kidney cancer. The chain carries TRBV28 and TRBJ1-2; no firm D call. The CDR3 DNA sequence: TGTGCCAGCAGGACATCCACTGACTATGGCTACACCTTC. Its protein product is CASRTSTDYGYTF.